This T cell receptor beta chain was found in a study of long-term antiretroviral therapy in people with HIV. The germline V gene encodes CDR1 SNHLY and CDR2 FYNNEI. V shed 1 base and J shed 12 bases, with 7 bases lying between them. This CDR3 has 11 residues. An immunoSEQ assay, version v3.0, was performed at survey level. Libraries were prepared by immunoSEQ multiplex PCR; TCRdb keeps only in-frame clonotypes and omits some of them. The sample holds 30,000 to 40,000 clones, 87% seen once. The receptor was derived from a man between 18 and 29 years old with HIV. The sample consisted of unsorted PBMCs, taken 1.1 years after starting antiretroviral therapy. The rearrangement links TRBV2 to TRBJ1-5; D call uncertain. The CDR3 here is CASSEVAYQHF. CDR3 in DNA: TGTGCCAGCAGTGAAGTAGCTTACCAGCATTTT.